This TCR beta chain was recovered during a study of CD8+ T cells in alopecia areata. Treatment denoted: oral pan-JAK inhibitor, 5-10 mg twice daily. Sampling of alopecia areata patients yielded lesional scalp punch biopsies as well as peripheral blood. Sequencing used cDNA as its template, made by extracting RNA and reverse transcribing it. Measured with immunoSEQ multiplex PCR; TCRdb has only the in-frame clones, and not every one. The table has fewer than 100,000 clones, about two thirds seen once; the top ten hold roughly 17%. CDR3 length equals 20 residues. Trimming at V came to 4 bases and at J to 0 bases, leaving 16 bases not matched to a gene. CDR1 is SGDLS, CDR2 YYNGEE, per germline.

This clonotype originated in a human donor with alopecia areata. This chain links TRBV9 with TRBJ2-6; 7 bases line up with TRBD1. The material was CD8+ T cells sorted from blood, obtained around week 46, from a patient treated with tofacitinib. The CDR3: CASSHPSDRVYSSGANVLTF. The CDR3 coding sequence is TGTGCCAGCAGCCACCCCTCCGACAGGGTGTATAGCTCTGGGGCCAACGTCCTGACTTTC.